The TCR beta chain described here comes from a study of blood T cell repertoires in COVID-19. V was cut by 1 base and J by 2 bases, with 17 bases left in between. The CDR3 sequence is 17 residues long. The germline gives CDR1 MGHRA, CDR2 YSYEKL. Either two negative PCRs, clearance, or symptom resolution qualified Cohort 3 donors as recovered. Authors' methods: Quantification of nucleated cells was approximated via reference gene primer amplification. Assay used: immunoSEQ multiplex PCR; TCRdb lists only in-frame clones, some missing. That table gives V, J and clone size, and the DNA gave D and trimming. This sample has 250,000 to 350,000 clones, with more than 85% found just once.

V usage is TRBV4-1 and J usage is TRBJ1-2, with a weak D call TRBD1 (5 bases). This clonotype was sampled from a woman aged 25-40 years who had recovered from COVID-19. Sequencing was performed on PBMCs or T cells enriched from blood (not recorded which). CDR3 amino acids: CASSQGQSIGTNYGYTF. In DNA form, the CDR3 reads TGCGCCAGCAGCCAAGGACAGAGCATCGGAACAAACTATGGCTACACCTTC.